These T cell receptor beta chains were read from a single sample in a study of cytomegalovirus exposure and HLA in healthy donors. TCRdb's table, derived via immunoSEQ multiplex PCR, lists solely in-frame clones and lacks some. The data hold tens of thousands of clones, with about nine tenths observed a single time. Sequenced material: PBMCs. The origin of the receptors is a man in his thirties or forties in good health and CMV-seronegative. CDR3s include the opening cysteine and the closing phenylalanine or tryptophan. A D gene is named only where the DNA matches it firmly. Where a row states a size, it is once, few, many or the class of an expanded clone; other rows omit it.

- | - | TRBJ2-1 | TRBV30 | CAWSSLGSEQFF | TGTGCCTGGAGTTCCCTGGGGAGTGAGCAGTTCTTC
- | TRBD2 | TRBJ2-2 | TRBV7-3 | CASSARLAGGTGELFF | TGTGCCAGCAGCGCCAGACTAGCGGGCGGAACCGGGGAGCTGTTTTTT
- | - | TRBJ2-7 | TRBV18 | CASSPTEYEQYF | TGTGCCAGCTCCCCGACAGAATACGAGCAGTACTTC
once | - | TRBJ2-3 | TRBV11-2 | CASQDTYTDTQYF | TGTGCCAGCCAGGACACTTACACAGATACGCAGTATTTT
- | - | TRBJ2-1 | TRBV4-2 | CASSQTPNEQFF | TGTGCCAGCAGCCAAACTCCCAATGAGCAGTTCTTC
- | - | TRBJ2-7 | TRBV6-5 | CASTQAYEQYF | TGTGCCAGCACACAAGCCTACGAGCAGTACTTC
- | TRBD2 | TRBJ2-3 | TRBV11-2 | CASSLATSGPGW | TGTGCCAGCAGCTTAGCGACTAGCGGTCCGGGATGG
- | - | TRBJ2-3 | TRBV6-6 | CASSQGTISTDTQYF | TGTGCCAGCAGCCAGGGGACTATTAGCACAGATACGCAGTATTTT
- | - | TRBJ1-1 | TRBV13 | CASSAHDSLPEAFF | TGTGCCAGCAGCGCCCACGACAGCCTCCCTGAAGCTTTCTTT
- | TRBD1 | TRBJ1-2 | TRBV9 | CASSVATGYAYGYTF | TGTGCCAGCAGCGTCGCGACAGGGTATGCCTATGGCTACACCTTC
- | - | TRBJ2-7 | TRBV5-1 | CASSWAPTYEQYF | TGCGCCAGCAGCTGGGCACCAACCTACGAGCAGTACTTC
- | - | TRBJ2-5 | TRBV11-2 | CASSIDRETQYF | TGTGCCAGCAGCATCGACAGAGAGACCCAGTACTTC
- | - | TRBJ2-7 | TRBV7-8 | CASSLQVYEQYF | TGTGCCAGCAGCCTTCAGGTTTACGAGCAGTACTTC
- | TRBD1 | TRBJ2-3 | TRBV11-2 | CASSLDPARGSTDTQYF | TGTGCCAGCAGCTTAGATCCGGCCAGGGGGAGCACAGATACGCAGTATTTT
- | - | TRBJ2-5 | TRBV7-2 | CASSLEFNRDLETQYF | TGTGCCAGCAGCTTAGAGTTTAACAGGGATTTGGAGACCCAGTACTTC
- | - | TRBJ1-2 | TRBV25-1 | CASSGPGYGYTF | TGTGCCAGCAGTGGGCCGGGCTATGGCTACACCTTC
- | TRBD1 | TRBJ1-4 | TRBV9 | CASSTTGTGETTTNEKLFF | TGTGCCAGCAGCACGACCGGGACAGGAGAAACCACAACTAATGAAAAACTGTTTTTT
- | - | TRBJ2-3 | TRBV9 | CASSPSSRGGPIADTQYF | TGTGCCAGCAGCCCCAGCTCAAGGGGGGGCCCGATCGCAGATACGCAGTATTTT
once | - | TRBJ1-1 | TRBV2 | CASVPQNSNTEAFF | TGTGCCAGCGTTCCACAAAATTCGAACACTGAAGCTTTCTTT
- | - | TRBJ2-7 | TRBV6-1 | CASSEGLTYEQYF | TGTGCCAGCAGTGAAGGGCTCACCTACGAGCAGTACTTC
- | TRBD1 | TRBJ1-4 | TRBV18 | CASSPPNDRALSEKLFF | TGTGCCAGCTCACCACCAAATGACAGGGCGTTAAGCGAAAAACTGTTTTTT
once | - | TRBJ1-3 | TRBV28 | CASSPDRFSGNTIYF | TGTGCCAGCAGTCCCGACAGGTTCTCTGGAAACACCATATATTTT
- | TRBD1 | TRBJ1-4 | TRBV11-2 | CASSSGQGALLGEKLFF | TGTGCCAGCAGCTCTGGACAGGGGGCGCTTCTTGGTGAAAAACTGTTTTTT
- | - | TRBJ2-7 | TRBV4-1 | CASSRTQGYEQYF | TGCGCCAGCAGCCGAACACAGGGTTACGAGCAGTACTTC
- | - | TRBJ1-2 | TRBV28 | CASRQGGYGYTF | TGTGCCAGCAGACAGGGTGGCTATGGCTACACCTTC
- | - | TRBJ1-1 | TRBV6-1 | CASRGGGSWTEAFF | TGTGCCAGCAGGGGCGGGGGCTCATGGACTGAAGCTTTCTTT
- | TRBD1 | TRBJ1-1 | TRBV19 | CASSLTGGTEAFF | TGTGCCAGTAGTTTGACAGGGGGCACTGAAGCTTTCTTT
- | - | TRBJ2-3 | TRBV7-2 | CASSLVHAKRALLAPQYF | TGTGCCAGCAGCTTAGTTCACGCTAAGCGCGCGTTGTTGGCTCCGCAGTATTTT
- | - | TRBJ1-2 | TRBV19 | CASTVGGGAMGYTF | TGTGCCAGTACCGTTGGTGGGGGGGCGATGGGCTACACCTTC
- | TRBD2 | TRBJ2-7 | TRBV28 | CASRTSGPHEQYF | TGTGCCAGCCGGACTAGCGGGCCCCACGAGCAGTACTTC
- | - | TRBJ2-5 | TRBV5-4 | CASSPGLELGTQYF | TGTGCCAGCAGCCCCGGACTGGAACTGGGGACCCAGTACTTC
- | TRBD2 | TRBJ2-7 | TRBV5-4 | CASSLAVSGRFYEQYF | TGTGCCAGCAGCTTGGCCGTTAGCGGGAGGTTCTACGAGCAGTACTTC
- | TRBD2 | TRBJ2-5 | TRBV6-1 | CATKGKTGLALAQYF | TGTGCCACTAAAGGAAAGACGGGACTAGCTCTGGCCCAGTACTTC
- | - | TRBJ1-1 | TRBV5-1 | CASKPREENTEAFF | TGCGCCAGTAAGCCCCGGGAAGAGAACACTGAAGCTTTCTTT
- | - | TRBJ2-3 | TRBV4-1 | CASSQEVVSTDTQYF | TGCGCCAGCAGCCAGGAGGTAGTGAGCACAGATACGCAGTATTTT
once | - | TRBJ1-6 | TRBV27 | CASSLRDPTGRRTYNSPLHF | TGTGCCAGCAGTCTACGCGACCCGACAGGTCGAAGAACTTATAATTCACCCCTCCACTTT
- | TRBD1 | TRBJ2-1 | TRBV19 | CASSTTQKGTGYFASYNEQFF | TGTGCCAGTAGTACCACCCAAAAAGGGACAGGGTATTTCGCCTCCTACAATGAGCAGTTCTTC
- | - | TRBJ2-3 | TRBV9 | CASSVRSGAADTQYF | TGTGCCAGCAGCGTACGCTCGGGAGCTGCAGATACGCAGTATTTT
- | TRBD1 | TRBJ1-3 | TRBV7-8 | CASSMTGTGNTIYF | TGTGCCAGCAGCATGACAGGGACGGGAAACACCATATATTTT
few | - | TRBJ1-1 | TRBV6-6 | CASSAGYTEAFF | TGTGCCAGCAGTGCCGGTTACACTGAAGCTTTCTTT
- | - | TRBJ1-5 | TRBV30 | CAWSVRGNQPQHF | TGTGCCTGGAGTGTACGGGGGAATCAGCCCCAGCATTTT
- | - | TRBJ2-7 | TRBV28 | CASSLRGGPTYEQYF | TGTGCCAGCAGTTTACGAGGAGGACCAACCTACGAGCAGTACTTC
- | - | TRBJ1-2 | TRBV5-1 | CASSLGQDYYGYTF | TGCGCCAGCAGCTTGGGGCAAGACTACTATGGCTACACCTTC
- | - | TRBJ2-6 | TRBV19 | CASSIEGLSGANVLTF | TGTGCCAGTAGTATAGAGGGCCTCTCTGGGGCCAACGTCCTGACTTTC
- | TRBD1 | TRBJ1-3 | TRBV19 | CATKKHGTGSGNTIYF | TGTGCCACCAAGAAACATGGGACAGGGTCTGGAAACACCATATATTTT
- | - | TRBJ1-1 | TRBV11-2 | CASSLVSVRVMNTEAFF | TGTGCCAGCAGCTTAGTGTCCGTCCGAGTAATGAACACTGAAGCTTTCTTT
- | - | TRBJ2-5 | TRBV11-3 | CASSLGRTPQETQYF | TGTGCCAGCAGCTTGGGCCGGACTCCCCAAGAGACCCAGTACTTC
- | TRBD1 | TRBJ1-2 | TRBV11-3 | CASSLKGADGYTF | TGTGCCAGCAGCTTAAAGGGGGCAGATGGCTACACCTTC
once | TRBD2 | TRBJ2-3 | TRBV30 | CAWSVRASGSIGTQYF | TGTGCCTGGAGTGTTCGGGCTAGCGGGAGTATAGGTACGCAGTATTTT
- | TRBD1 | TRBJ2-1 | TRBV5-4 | CASSYRGHEQFF | TGTGCCAGCAGCTACAGGGGTCATGAGCAGTTCTTC
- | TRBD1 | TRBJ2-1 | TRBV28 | CASSAGTGVFNNEQFF | TGTGCCAGCAGTGCCGGGACAGGGGTTTTTAACAATGAGCAGTTCTTC
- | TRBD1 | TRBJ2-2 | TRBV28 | CAVDRGTSSGELFF | TGTGCCGTCGACAGGGGGACATCCTCCGGGGAGCTGTTTTTT
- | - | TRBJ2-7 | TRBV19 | CASSIVGSSYEQYF | TGTGCCAGTAGTATCGTGGGGAGCTCCTACGAGCAGTACTTC
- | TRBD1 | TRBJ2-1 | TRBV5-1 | CASSWGGQGYNEQFF | TGCGCCAGCAGCTGGGGGGGACAGGGCTACAATGAGCAGTTCTTC
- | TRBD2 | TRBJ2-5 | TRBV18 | CASSLLAGVGETQYF | TGTGCCAGCTCACTCCTAGCGGGAGTGGGGGAGACCCAGTACTTC